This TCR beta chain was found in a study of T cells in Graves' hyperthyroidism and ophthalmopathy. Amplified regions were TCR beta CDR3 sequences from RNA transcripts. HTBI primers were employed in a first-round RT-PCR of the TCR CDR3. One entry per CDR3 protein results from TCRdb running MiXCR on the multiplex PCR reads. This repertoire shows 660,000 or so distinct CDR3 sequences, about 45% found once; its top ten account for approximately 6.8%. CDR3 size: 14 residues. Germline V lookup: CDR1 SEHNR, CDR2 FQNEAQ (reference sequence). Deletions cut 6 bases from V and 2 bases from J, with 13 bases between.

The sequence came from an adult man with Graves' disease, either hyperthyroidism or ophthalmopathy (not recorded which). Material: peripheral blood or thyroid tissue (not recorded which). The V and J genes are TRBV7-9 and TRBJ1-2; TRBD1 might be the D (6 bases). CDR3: CASSEQGNNYGYTF. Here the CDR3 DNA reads TGTGCCAGCAGTGAGCAGGGGAACAACTATGGCTACACCTTC.